These 14 T cell receptor beta chains originate from one sample sequenced in a study of metastatic and nonmetastatic thyroid tumors. Thyroid surgery had not been preceded by any treatment in any patient. TCRdb reprocessed the PCR reads via MiXCR. The sample lists 35,000 to 50,000 clones, 28% occurring once. Sequenced sample: blood. The receptors originated from a male donor with papillary thyroid cancer or a benign thyroid nodule (not recorded which). Some clones in this sample may be carry-over from other donors' samples.

This clone occurred many times. This rearrangement joins TRBV5-6 to TRBJ1-6; TRBD1 matches 9 bases. The V segment lost 3 bases and the J segment 11 bases; nucleotides outside the gene matches: 12. Germline CDR1 reads SGHDT; CDR2 reads YYEEEE. The CDR3 spans 16 residues. CDR3 loop: CASSWTDRGIRAPLHF. The DNA for the CDR3 is TGTGCCAGCAGCTGGACAGACAGGGGGATAAGGGCACCCCTCCACTTT.

V gene TRBV6-6 combines with J gene TRBJ1-1; no firm D call. This CDR3 has 16 residues. Trimming took off 0 bases at V and 4 bases at J, with 15 bases between the two ends. CDR1 and CDR2 (germline): MNHNY, SVGAGI (reference sequence). This CDR3 reads CASSYSNRVGGTEAFF. The DNA for the CDR3 is TGTGCCAGCAGTTACTCGAATCGGGTGGGTGGCACTGAAGCTTTCTTT.

The V call is TRBV20-1, the J call TRBJ1-2; D not certain. The CDR3 contains 11 residues. Germline CDR1 DFQATT, CDR2 SNEGSKA (reference sequence). V gave up 3 bases and J gave up 12 bases, with 14 bases separating them. The CDR3 spells CSARVVNYHTF. The CDR3 DNA follows: TGCAGTGCTAGGGTAGTGAATTATCACACCTTC.

The sample holds one count of this clone. A junction boundary mismatches the germline segment, possibly from a read error. The chain is built from TRBV6-4 and TRBJ2-6, with D possibly matching TRBD1 (5 bases). CDR3 length: 14 amino acids. CDR1 and CDR2 (germline): MRHNA, SNTAGT. The CDR3 region is CASSDDSGANLLTF. The CDR3 region has the DNA TGTGCGAGCAGTGACGACTCTGGGGCCAACCTCCTGACTTTC.

This clone was counted between two and nine times. The chain combines TRBV6-1 with TRBJ1-6; D is ambiguous. Trimming pared 4 bases from V and 9 bases from J, leaving 16 bases between. The CDR3 runs to 15 residues. Germline CDR1 is MNHNS and CDR2 is SASEGT. The CDR3 DNA reads as TGTGCCAGCAGTGCCTCCGGTATGGAGGCTTCACCCCTCCACTTT. Its translation is CASSASGMEASPLHF.

In this sample, this clone turned up many times. The CDR3 region has the DNA TGTGCCAGCAGCGTAGCGGACAGGGCAAATGAAGCTTTCTTT. It is translated as CASSVADRANEAFF. This chain connects TRBV9 to TRBJ1-1; 8 nucleotides agree with TRBD1. CDR1 is SGDLS and CDR2 is YYNGEE in the germline V gene. This CDR3 has 14 residues. V lost 0 bases and J lost 7; bases outside the gene matches: 5.

V is TRBV4-1 and J is TRBJ2-2; 8 bases agree with TRBD2. V shed 4 bases, J shed 7 bases, and the junction held 5 bases outside the gene matches. Looked up from germline, CDR1 is MGHRA and CDR2 is YSYEKL. The CDR3 sequence is 14 residues long. The CDR3 region is CASSPTSANGELFF. As DNA, the CDR3 is TGCGCCAGCAGCCCGACTAGCGCGAACGGGGAGCTGTTTTTT.

Concerning this clone: At one end, the junction sequence differs from germline, possibly due to a read error. This chain connects TRBV12-3 or TRBV12-4 to TRBJ1-4; D is unresolved. The CDR3 runs 15 residues. The DNA of the CDR3 is TGTGCCTGCAGTTCAACTGGGTCGGGTAATGAAAAACTGTTTTTT. The encoded protein is CACSSTGSGNEKLFF.

This clone turned up a few times. The rearrangement links TRBV19 to TRBJ1-5; the D gene is possibly TRBD1 (6 bases). Trimming took off 6 bases at V and 7 bases at J, with 10 bases between the two ends. Germline V lookup: CDR1 LNHDA, CDR2 SQIVND (reference sequence). This CDR3 is built from 12 residues. CDR3 nucleotides: TGTGCCAGTAGACAGGGTGGGCAGCCCCAGCATTTT. Translation: CASRQGGQPQHF.

This clone was detected ten times or more. The chain joins TRBV20-1 to TRBJ2-2; 8 bases map to TRBD1. Germline assignment: CDR1 DFQATT and CDR2 SNEGSKA (reference sequence). After removal of 6 bases from V and 4 bases from J, the junction contained 13 bases not matched to a gene. CDR3 size: 16 residues. The chain's CDR3 is CSAPTAGQGRTGELFF. CDR3 bases: TGCAGTGCACCCACGGCCGGACAGGGACGCACCGGGGAGCTGTTTTTT.

The chain employs TRBV29-1 and TRBJ2-7, with 8 bases that match TRBD2. Germline V gene lookup returns CDR1 SQVTM and CDR2 ANQGSEA. The CDR3 runs 15 residues. Unmatched junction bases numbered 15, after V lost 4 bases and J lost 7 bases. The DNA of the CDR3 is TGCAGCGTTGTTTCTTCCGGGAGGGCCTCTGGTGAGCAGTACTTC. As protein: CSVVSSGRASGEQYF.

The chain recombines TRBV20-1 with TRBJ2-7; D is unclear. The V gene lost 3 bases and the J gene lost 2 bases, with 11 bases spanning the gap. Germline assignment: CDR1 DFQATT and CDR2 SNEGSKA (reference sequence). This CDR3 contains 13 residues. The CDR3, as DNA: TGCAGTGCTAGTTACAGCTTGGCCTACGAGCAGTACTTC. The encoded protein is CSASYSLAYEQYF.

This clone was detected many times. Since a much larger clone is just one base distant, this may be a read error. This specimen includes other DNA sequences encoding the same CDR3. The chain joins TRBV12-3 or TRBV12-4 to TRBJ1-2; D remains ambiguous. This CDR3 spans 13 amino acids. The CDR3 DNA sequence: TGTGCCAGCAGTTTTGAGGGAATATATGGCTACACTTTC. It yields the protein CASSFEGIYGYTF.

This clone was detected many times. CDR3 DNA: TGTGCCAGCACCGGTGGCAGTTGGGATGAAGCTTTCTTT. Its translation: CASTGGSWDEAFF. The rearrangement links TRBV12-3 or TRBV12-4 to TRBJ1-1; no clear D gene. The CDR3 is 13 residues long. Trimming removed 7 bases at V and 7 bases at J, with 16 bases between.